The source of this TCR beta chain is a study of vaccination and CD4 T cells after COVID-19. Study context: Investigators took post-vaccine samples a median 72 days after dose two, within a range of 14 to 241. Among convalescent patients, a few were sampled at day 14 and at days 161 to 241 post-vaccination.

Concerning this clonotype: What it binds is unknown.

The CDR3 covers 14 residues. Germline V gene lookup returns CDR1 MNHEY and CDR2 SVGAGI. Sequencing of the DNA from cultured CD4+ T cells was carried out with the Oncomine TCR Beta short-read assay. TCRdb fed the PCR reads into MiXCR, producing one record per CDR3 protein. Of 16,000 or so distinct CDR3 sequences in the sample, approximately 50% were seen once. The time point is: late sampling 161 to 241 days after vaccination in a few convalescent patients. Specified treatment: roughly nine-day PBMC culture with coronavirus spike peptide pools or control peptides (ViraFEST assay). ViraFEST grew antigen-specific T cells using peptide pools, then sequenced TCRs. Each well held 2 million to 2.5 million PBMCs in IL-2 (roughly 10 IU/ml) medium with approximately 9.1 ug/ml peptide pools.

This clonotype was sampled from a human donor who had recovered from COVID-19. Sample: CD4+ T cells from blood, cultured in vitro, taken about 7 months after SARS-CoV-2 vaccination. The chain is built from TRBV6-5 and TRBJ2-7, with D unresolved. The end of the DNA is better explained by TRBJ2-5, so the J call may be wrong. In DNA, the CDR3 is TGTGCCAGCAGTTACTCGCAGGATCAAGAGACCCAGTACTTC. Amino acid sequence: CASSYSQDQETQYF.